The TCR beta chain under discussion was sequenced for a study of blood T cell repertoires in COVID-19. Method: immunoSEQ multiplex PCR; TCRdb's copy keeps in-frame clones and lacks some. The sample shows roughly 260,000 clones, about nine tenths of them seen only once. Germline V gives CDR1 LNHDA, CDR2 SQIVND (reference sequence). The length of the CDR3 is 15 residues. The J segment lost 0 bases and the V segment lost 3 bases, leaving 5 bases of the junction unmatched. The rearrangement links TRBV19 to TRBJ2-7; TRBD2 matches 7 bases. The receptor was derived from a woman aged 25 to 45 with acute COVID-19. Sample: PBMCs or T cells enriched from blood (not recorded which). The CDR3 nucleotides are TGTGCCAGTAGTATTGTGGCGGGGGACTCCTACGAGCAGTACTTC. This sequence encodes CASSIVAGDSYEQYF.